The next 15 T cell receptor beta chains were all read from a single sample in a study of OX40 agonist ivuxolimab in advanced cancers. Here immunoSEQ multiplex PCR was the method, and the copy in TCRdb shows in-frame clones only, minus some. The sample carries about 32,000 clones, around 87% recorded once. Sequencing was performed on CD4+ or CD8+ T cells sorted from blood, taken in a trial of the OX40 agonist ivuxolimab. These receptors were taken from an adult with an advanced solid tumor such as melanoma, head and neck, liver or kidney cancer.

The chain is built from TRBV7-9 and TRBJ2-7; TRBD2 is a possible D gene (6 bases). The CDR3 has 15 residues. The germline gives CDR1 SEHNR, CDR2 FQNEAQ (reference sequence). V lost 4 bases to trimming and J lost 7 bases, with 20 bases between them. The CDR3 sequence: CASSWPGTGDVEQYF. The DNA of the CDR3 is TGTGCCAGCAGCTGGCCCGGGACTGGGGATGTGGAGCAGTACTTC.

This chain uses TRBV27 with TRBJ1-5; D is uncertain. With 1 base removed from V and 1 base from J, the gap between germline ends came to 17 bases. The CDR3 sequence is 18 residues long. The V gene's germline CDR1 is MNHEY and CDR2 SMNVEV (reference sequence). The CDR3 sequence: CASSLWSPPGWSNQPQHF. In DNA, the CDR3 is TGTGCCAGCAGTTTATGGTCCCCGCCGGGCTGGAGCAATCAGCCCCAGCATTTT.

This chain links TRBV11-2 with TRBJ1-1, with D possibly being TRBD1 (5 bases). V lost 5 bases and J lost 3, with 16 bases in between. The germline gives CDR1 SGHAT, CDR2 FQNNGV. There are 15 residues in the CDR3. Here the CDR3 reads CASSQPGVGHTEAFF. Written as DNA, the CDR3 is TGTGCCAGCAGCCAGCCGGGGGTCGGGCACACTGAAGCTTTCTTT. Full variable domain (remainder filled in from reference TRBV11-2 and TRBJ1-1): EAGVAQSPRYKIIEKRQSVAFWCNPISGHATLYWYQQILGQGPKLLIQFQNNGVVDDSQLPKDRFSAERLKGVDSTLKIQPAKLEDSAVYLCASSQPGVGHTEAFFGQGTRLTVV.

The chain carries TRBV5-8 and TRBJ1-1; no firm D call. Germline CDR1 is SGHTS and CDR2 is YDEGEE. Trimming left V 2 bases short and J 4 bases short, with 12 bases between. This CDR3 has 14 amino acids. The CDR3 region has the DNA TGTGCCAGCAGCTTTGACTTAGAGGTCACTGAAGCTTTCTTT. It yields the protein CASSFDLEVTEAFF. Filled out from reference TRBV5-8 and TRBJ1-1, the complete variable domain reads EAGVTQSPTHLIKTRGQQATLRCSPISGHTSVYWYQQALGLGLQFLLWYDEGEERNRGNFPPRFSGRQFPNYSSELNVNALELEDSALYLCASSFDLEVTEAFFGQGTRLTVV.

This chain links TRBV4-1 with TRBJ2-3; possibly TRBD2 for D (6 bases). This CDR3 is 16 amino acids long. V lost 4 bases and J lost 1, with 15 bases in between. Germline assignment: CDR1 MGHRA and CDR2 YSYEKL. In nucleotides, the CDR3 is TGCGCCAGCAGCCCCCCGGGTGGCGGGGGCACAGATACGCAGTATTTT. Translation gives CASSPPGGGGTDTQYF.

V is TRBV27 and J is TRBJ2-7; 11 bases are shared with TRBD2. Germline V gene lookup returns CDR1 MNHEY and CDR2 SMNVEV (reference sequence). J was trimmed by 0 bases and V by 0 bases; bases with no gene match: 4. This CDR3 comprises 17 residues. The CDR3 DNA reads TGTGCCAGCAGTTTATCTCTAGCGGGAGGCCTCTCCTACGAGCAGTACTTC. Its translation: CASSLSLAGGLSYEQYF.

The V and J genes are TRBV11-2 and TRBJ1-2; D gene ambiguous. The CDR3 loop spans 15 amino acids. Trimming left V 2 bases short and J 4 bases short, with 14 bases between. CDR1 and CDR2 from the germline V gene are SGHAT and FQNNGV. CDR3 nucleotides: TGTGCCAGCAGCTTACTGGTTTCCACGGGCTATGGCTACACCTTC. Translated: CASSLLVSTGYGYTF.

The rearrangement links TRBV30 to TRBJ2-7; 7 positions agree with TRBD1. Germline CDR1 reads GTSNPN; CDR2 reads SVGIG (reference sequence). The CDR3 is 12 amino acids. The junction had 6 bases not matched to a gene; V was cut back by 8 bases and J by 2 bases. This chain's CDR3 is CAGDSPTYEQYF. The CDR3 region has the DNA TGTGCCGGGGACAGCCCAACCTACGAGCAGTACTTC.

This chain joins TRBV19 and TRBJ2-7, with D unclear. The CDR3 has 12 residues. CDR1 is LNHDA, CDR2 SQIVND, per germline (reference sequence). V lost 5 bases and J 7 bases, leaving 12 bases between the germline ends. CDR3 loop: CASSPPDLEQYF. CDR3 sequence (DNA): TGTGCCAGTAGTCCTCCGGATTTGGAGCAGTACTTC.

This chain connects TRBV11-3 to TRBJ2-3; D is uncertain. Germline V CDR1 and CDR2: SGHNT, YENEEA. This CDR3 has 12 residues. V was pared by 1 base and J by 6 bases, with 5 bases between. This CDR3 reads CASSLGADTQYF. CDR3 DNA sequence: TGTGCCAGCAGCTTAGGTGCCGATACGCAGTATTTT.

The chain joins TRBV6-6 to TRBJ2-7; D is possibly TRBD2 (6 bases). CDR3 length: 16 amino acids. Deletions cut 6 bases from V and 4 bases from J, with 22 bases between. Germline V gene lookup returns CDR1 MNHNY and CDR2 SVGAGI (reference sequence). The CDR3 coding sequence is TGTGCCAGCAGCCCCTCCGGGTCGCCGGGGAGGTACGAGCAGTACTTC. Protein sequence: CASSPSGSPGRYEQYF.

The chain combines TRBV7-6 with TRBJ2-7, with 8 bases identical to TRBD1. Trimming removed 7 bases from V and 7 bases from J; junction bases left unmatched: 12. The CDR3 sequence is 14 residues long. CDR1 SGHVS and CDR2 FNYEAQ come from the germline V gene. This CDR3 reads CASNPRQGWWEQYF. CDR3 nucleotide sequence: TGTGCCAGCAACCCGCGACAGGGGTGGTGGGAGCAGTACTTC.

This chain links TRBV7-9 with TRBJ2-7; D unclear. Per the germline V gene, CDR1 is SEHNR and CDR2 is FQNEAQ (reference sequence). The CDR3 covers 12 residues. V lost 7 bases to trimming and J lost 0 bases, with 7 bases between them. CDR3 coding DNA: TGTGCCAGCACCCACGGCTCCTACGAGCAGTACTTC. This translates into CASTHGSYEQYF.

For this clone: The junction differs from germline at one of its ends, possibly a read error. CDR3 protein: CAWSRGGVDGGF. The CDR3 nucleotides are TGTGCCTGGAGTAGAGGAGGGGTAGACGGGGGCTTC. The V call is TRBV30, the J call TRBJ1-2, with D possibly matching TRBD1 (5 bases). This CDR3 contains 12 residues. CDR1 is GTSNPN and CDR2 is SVGIG in the germline V gene (reference sequence).

The chain uses TRBV28 and TRBJ2-1, with D unclear. The V gene's germline CDR1 is MDHEN and CDR2 SYDVKM. This CDR3 spans 15 amino acids. V gave up 3 bases and J gave up 3 bases, with 12 bases separating them. Here the CDR3 DNA reads TGTGCCAGCAGTTTTATTGTGGTTAGCTACAATGAGCAGTTCTTC. As protein: CASSFIVVSYNEQFF.